This is a list of T cell receptor beta chains from one sample in a study of spatial heterogeneity in lung cancer. A single record per CDR3 protein comes from TCRdb applying MiXCR to the 5' RACE reads. Among 9,500 to 14,000 distinct CDR3 sequences, roughly 14% were seen once, and the ten largest hold 15% to 19%. Sample: lung tumor tissue, taken at surgery. These receptors came from a male donor with early-stage non-small cell lung cancer. Each CDR3 is given with its conserved first and last residue. The D gene is left open where the match is weak. Clone size is given for some rows only: seen once, a few or many times, or a class if the clone is expanded.

>.|TRBV20-1|many|TRBJ2-5|17
CSARDGGSGSLPETQYF
TGCAGTGCTAGAGATGGGGGTAGCGGTTCCCTTCCAGAGACCCAGTACTTC
>.|TRBV29-1|many|TRBJ1-3|12
CSAGTTGNTIYF
TGCAGCGCCGGGACTACCGGAAACACCATATATTTT
>TRBD1|TRBV10-3|medium-sized|TRBJ1-2|15
CAILRSGTGVYGYTF
TGTGCCATCCTGAGAAGTGGGACAGGGGTCTATGGCTACACCTTC
>.|TRBV5-1|many|TRBJ2-5|14
CASSSTAYQETQYF
TGCGCCAGCAGCTCGACAGCGTACCAAGAGACCCAGTACTTC
>TRBD2|TRBV5-3|many|TRBJ2-2|17
CARSLGLAGPLTGELFF
TGTGCCAGAAGCTTGGGCTTAGCGGGGCCCCTCACCGGGGAGCTGTTTTTT
>TRBD1|TRBV6-1|many|TRBJ2-7|14
CASTRDRGSYEQYF
TGTGCCAGCACGCGGGACAGGGGATCCTACGAGCAGTACTTC
>.|TRBV6-1|.|TRBJ2-5|12
CASSAIFETQYF
TGTGCCAGCAGCGCCATTTTTGAGACCCAGTACTTC
>TRBD2|TRBV27|.|TRBJ2-3|12
CASRTGGDTQYF
TGTGCCAGCAGGACGGGGGGAGATACGCAGTATTTT
>.|TRBV5-4|many|TRBJ2-2|16
CASSGWTVLNTGELFF
TGTGCCAGCAGCGGCTGGACAGTCTTGAACACCGGGGAGCTGTTTTTT
>.|TRBV20-1|medium-sized|TRBJ1-4|14
CSARRPLSGEKLFF
TGCAGTGCTAGACGACCCCTATCTGGTGAAAAACTGTTTTTT
>.|TRBV28|.|TRBJ2-3|15
CASSLVASKADTQYF
TGTGCCAGCAGTTTAGTGGCATCAAAGGCAGATACGCAGTATTTT
>.|TRBV6-2/TRBV6-3|many|TRBJ2-5|14
CASSYRDIQETQYF
TGTGCCAGCAGTTACCGGGACATTCAAGAGACCCAGTACTTC
>TRBD1|TRBV30|many|TRBJ1-5|13
CAWRGQRNQPQHF
TGTGCCTGGAGGGGACAGCGCAATCAGCCCCAGCATTTT
>TRBD1|TRBV29-1|few|TRBJ1-6|14
CSVRTGGRESPLHF
TGCAGCGTTAGAACAGGGGGCAGGGAATCACCCCTCCACTTT
>.|TRBV28|many|TRBJ1-1|14
CASSSGVLNTEAFF
TGTGCCAGCAGTTCAGGGGTTTTGAACACTGAAGCTTTCTTT
>.|TRBV20-1|many|TRBJ1-5|12
CSAVRGYQPQHF
TGCAGTGCTGTTAGGGGATACCAGCCCCAGCATTTT
>.|TRBV7-2|.|TRBJ2-1|15
CASGAKRSSYNEQFF
TGTGCCAGCGGGGCAAAGCGGAGCTCCTACAATGAGCAGTTCTTC
>.|TRBV13|few|TRBJ2-3|16
CASSLRYSLSTDTQYF
TGTGCCAGCAGCTTAAGGTATTCACTAAGCACAGATACGCAGTATTTT
>TRBD2|TRBV6-6|many|TRBJ2-1|15
CASSYGTSAYNEQFF
TGTGCCAGCAGTTATGGGACTAGCGCCTACAATGAGCAGTTCTTC
>.|TRBV12-3/TRBV12-4|.|TRBJ1-1|12
CASSLFAAEAFF
TGTGCCAGCAGTTTATTTGCGGCTGAAGCTTTCTTT
>.|TRBV5-6|.|TRBJ2-3|16
CASSQVWQGFTDTQYF
TGTGCCAGCAGCCAAGTTTGGCAGGGGTTCACAGATACGCAGTATTTT
>.|TRBV7-9|.|TRBJ1-6|14
CASSSGQANSPLHF
TGTGCCAGCAGCTCGGGCCAGGCTAATTCACCCCTCCACTTT
>TRBD2|TRBV5-1|.|TRBJ2-1|19
CASSFFGSGTASSYNEQFF
TGCGCCAGCAGCTTCTTTGGTAGCGGGACCGCGAGCTCCTACAATGAGCAGTTCTTC
>.|TRBV18|medium-sized|TRBJ1-5|15
CASSPAGSGNQPQHF
TGTGCCAGCTCACCGGCAGGGTCGGGCAATCAGCCCCAGCATTTT
>.|TRBV2|many|TRBJ2-1|13
CASRWGSYNEQFF
TGTGCCAGCAGGTGGGGCTCCTACAATGAGCAGTTCTTC
>TRBD1|TRBV6-5|.|TRBJ2-7|14
CASSPGTGRDEQYF
TGTGCCAGCAGTCCTGGGACAGGGCGAGACGAGCAGTACTTC
>.|TRBV29-1|.|TRBJ2-7|11
CSVSPGREQYF
TGCAGCGTCTCGCCAGGACGGGAGCAGTACTTC
>TRBD2|TRBV20-1|many|TRBJ2-2|14
CSARGTSDTGELFF
TGCAGTGCTAGAGGGACTAGCGACACCGGGGAGCTGTTTTTT
>.|TRBV6-1|.|TRBJ2-2|13
CASRGSNTGELFF
TGTGCCAGCAGGGGGTCGAACACCGGGGAGCTGTTTTTT
>.|TRBV30|few|TRBJ2-3|11
CAWSLPDTQYF
TGTGCCTGGAGTCTCCCGGATACGCAGTATTTT
>.|TRBV20-1|many|TRBJ1-5|13
CSASLRRNQPQHF
TGCAGTGCTAGTCTACGCCGCAATCAGCCCCAGCATTTT
>TRBD1|TRBV29-1|many|TRBJ1-2|13
CSVGDRGLAGYTF
TGCAGCGTCGGTGACAGGGGGCTAGCGGGCTACACCTTC
>.|TRBV29-1|medium-sized|TRBJ1-1|12
CSVRQELTEAFF
TGCAGCGTGAGACAGGAGCTCACTGAAGCTTTCTTT
>TRBD1|TRBV27|many|TRBJ2-5|15
CASSTTGTGPFAQYF
TGTGCCAGCAGTACGACCGGGACAGGGCCATTTGCCCAGTACTTC
>.|TRBV25-1|medium-sized|TRBJ2-7|18
CASSEWASGEGSSYEQYF
TGTGCCAGCAGTGAATGGGCCTCAGGGGAGGGAAGCTCCTACGAGCAGTACTTC
>.|TRBV7-3|.|TRBJ1-1|13
CASSFRGLTEAFF
TGTGCCAGCAGCTTCCGAGGGCTCACTGAAGCTTTCTTT
>TRBD2|TRBV7-3|many|TRBJ2-7|15
CASSPGLVPSYEQYF
TGTGCCAGCAGCCCGGGACTAGTCCCGTCCTACGAGCAGTACTTC
>.|TRBV20-1|medium-sized|TRBJ1-5|14
CSARPGAGDQPQHF
TGCAGTGCTAGACCGGGGGCGGGGGATCAGCCCCAGCATTTT
>TRBD2|TRBV6-1|many|TRBJ2-3|16
CASSLGLAGDSDTQYF
TGTGCCAGCAGTTTGGGACTAGCGGGAGACTCGGATACGCAGTATTTT
>TRBD1|TRBV5-5|.|TRBJ2-2|16
CASSQTGGAGTGELFF
TGTGCCAGCAGCCAGACAGGGGGCGCGGGCACCGGGGAGCTGTTTTTT
>.|TRBV2|many|TRBJ2-2|12
CASSTDTGELFF
TGTGCCAGCAGCACGGACACCGGGGAGCTGTTTTTT
>.|TRBV12-3/TRBV12-4|.|TRBJ1-1|14
CASSLPFRGSEAFF
TGTGCCAGCAGTTTACCCTTCCGAGGCTCTGAAGCTTTCTTT
>TRBD2|TRBV12-3/TRBV12-4|.|TRBJ2-3|16
CASSPRGSGNTDTQYF
TGTGCCAGCAGTCCCCGGGGTAGCGGGAACACAGATACGCAGTATTTT
>TRBD2|TRBV27|many|TRBJ2-1|17
CASSLGLGLAGNAEQFF
TGTGCCAGCAGTTTAGGACTTGGGTTAGCGGGAAACGCTGAGCAGTTCTTC
>.|TRBV6-6|few|TRBJ2-3|14
CASSHGVGTDTQYF
TGTGCCAGCAGCCACGGTGTTGGCACAGATACGCAGTATTTT
>TRBD1|TRBV12-3/TRBV12-4|few|TRBJ2-2|17
CASSFRTGVSYAGELFF
TGTGCCAGCAGTTTCCGAACAGGGGTTAGTTACGCCGGGGAGCTGTTTTTT
>.|TRBV28|many|TRBJ2-6|16
CASSLLNRAGANVLTF
TGTGCCAGCAGTTTATTGAACAGGGCTGGGGCCAACGTCCTGACTTTC
>.|TRBV7-2|.|TRBJ2-1|14
CASSLAGFSDEQFF
TGTGCCAGCAGCCTGGCGGGGTTCAGCGATGAGCAGTTCTTC
>.|TRBV2|many|TRBJ1-1|15
CASSPRAAVNTEAFF
TGTGCCAGCAGTCCTCGGGCGGCCGTTAACACTGAAGCTTTCTTT